These T cell receptor beta chains were read from a single sample in a study of blood T cell repertoires in COVID-19. Method: immunoSEQ multiplex PCR; TCRdb's copy keeps in-frame clones and lacks some. Found here are some 160,000 clones, 76% of them singletons; the top ten hold around 4.4%. The sample consisted of peripheral blood. The receptors come from a man in his sixties with acute or convalescent COVID-19. Both conserved end residues are part of each CDR3. D genes are given only for firm matches. Clone size appears in some rows only: once, few, many, or a class for an expanded clone.

abundance,d_gene,v_gene,j_gene,CDR3nt,CDR3aa
.,.,TRBV11-2,TRBJ2-1,TGTGCCAGCAGCTTAGTTATCTCAGGTGGGAATGAGCAGTTCTTC,CASSLVISGGNEQFF
few,.,TRBV15,TRBJ2-5,TGTGCCACCCGAACTGGGGGCCCGACGAGGACCCAGTACTTC,CATRTGGPTRTQYF
once,.,TRBV7-2,TRBJ2-1,TGTGCCAGCAGCTTAGTTGGAGGGGCCAACAACAATGAGCAGTTCTTC,CASSLVGGANNNEQFF
.,.,TRBV27,TRBJ2-3,TGTGCCAGCAGTCCAACAGGAGACCTTAGCACAGATACGCAGTATTTT,CASSPTGDLSTDTQYF
.,.,TRBV5-1,TRBJ2-1,TGCGCCAGCAGCTTGGCCGGGTCGAGCTACAATGAGCAGTTCTTC,CASSLAGSSYNEQFF
.,.,TRBV6-1,TRBJ2-3,TGTGCCAGCAGTGAAGCGCCAGACACAGATACGCAGTATTTT,CASSEAPDTDTQYF
.,.,TRBV9,TRBJ2-1,TGTGCCAGCAGCCACCCCCGAGAAGCGGCTTCCTACAATGAGCAGTTCTTC,CASSHPREAASYNEQFF
.,.,TRBV7-8,TRBJ2-1,TGTGCCAGCAGCCCCTATCACCAGGGTGTGAATGAGCAGTTCTTC,CASSPYHQGVNEQFF
.,.,TRBV4-1,TRBJ2-6,TGCGCCAGCAGCCAACTTAAGACAGTATCTGGGGCCAACGTCCTGACTTTC,CASSQLKTVSGANVLTF
.,.,TRBV5-1,TRBJ2-5,TGCGCCAGCAGCTTGTCTTGGCAGCGCCAAGAGACCCAGTACTTC,CASSLSWQRQETQYF
.,.,TRBV7-9,TRBJ2-7,TGTGCCAGCAGCCCCGCGGGTAGCTCCTACGAGCAGTACTTC,CASSPAGSSYEQYF
many,.,TRBV19,TRBJ1-4,TGTGCCAGTAGTTCCGGCGACACTGCAACTAATGAAAAACTGTTTTTT,CASSSGDTATNEKLFF
.,.,TRBV25-1,TRBJ1-1,TGTGCCAGCAGTGAGGGGCATTACACTGAAGCTTTCTTT,CASSEGHYTEAFF
.,.,TRBV5-5,TRBJ2-7,TGTGCCAGCAGCTTGCACAGGACCCTTTACGAGCAGTACTTC,CASSLHRTLYEQYF
.,.,TRBV6-5,TRBJ2-3,TGTGCCAGCAGTTACTACGGGAGTTACCCAGATACGCAGTATTTT,CASSYYGSYPDTQYF
.,TRBD1,TRBV5-1,TRBJ2-2,TGCGCCAGCAGCTTGATACAGGGGACCGGGGAGCTGTTTTTT,CASSLIQGTGELFF
.,TRBD1,TRBV27,TRBJ2-2,TGTGCCAGCAGTTTAACAGGGGGAGGCACCGGGGAGCTGTTTTTT,CASSLTGGGTGELFF
.,TRBD2,TRBV7-9,TRBJ2-3,TGTGCCAGCAGCTGGGCGGATATAGCGGGAGGGAACACAGATACGCAGTATTTT,CASSWADIAGGNTDTQYF
.,TRBD2,TRBV5-4,TRBJ2-3,TGTGCCAGCAGCTTGAGGGCTAGCGGCCGCACAGATACGCAGTATTTT,CASSLRASGRTDTQYF
few,.,TRBV27,TRBJ2-7,TGTGCCAGCAGTTTAGGGGGCGGCTACGAGCAGTACTTC,CASSLGGGYEQYF
.,TRBD1,TRBV5-4,TRBJ2-1,TGTGCCAGCATCGACGGGACAGGGGCCTACAATGAGCAGTTCTTC,CASIDGTGAYNEQFF
once,.,TRBV15,TRBJ1-1,TGTGCCACCAGCAGAGATGGATGGGGCGAGGCGAACACTGAAGCTTTCTTT,CATSRDGWGEANTEAFF
.,TRBD1,TRBV6-5,TRBJ2-7,TGTGCCAGCAGTACCGGGACAGGTACCTACGAGCAGTACTTC,CASSTGTGTYEQYF
.,.,TRBV19,TRBJ2-2,TGTGCCAGTAGAGGGGTAGCTCCGAACACCGGGGAGCTGTTTTTT,CASRGVAPNTGELFF
few,TRBD2,TRBV5-4,TRBJ2-1,TGTGCCAGCAGCCGATCGACTAGCCCCTACAATGAGCAGTTCTTC,CASSRSTSPYNEQFF
.,.,TRBV29-1,TRBJ1-2,TGCAGCGTACTACTGTCCGGGGGTGGTAACTATGGCTACACCTTC,CSVLLSGGGNYGYTF
.,TRBD2,TRBV5-4,TRBJ2-5,TGTGCCAGCAGCCTACCCCCGGGAGGGGGGGGAGAGACCCAGTACTTC,CASSLPPGGGGETQYF
.,TRBD1,TRBV12-5,TRBJ2-5,TGTGCTAGTGGTATCGGGACAGGGACCCAAGAGACCCAGTACTTC,CASGIGTGTQETQYF
.,.,TRBV6-5,TRBJ2-3,TGTGCCAGCAGCCCCAACTCAGATACGCAGTATTTT,CASSPNSDTQYF
.,.,TRBV6-5,TRBJ2-3,TGTGCCACCCAGGGACATGTTCTCACAGATACGCAGTATTTT,CATQGHVLTDTQYF
.,.,TRBV5-6,TRBJ1-3,TGTGCCAGCAGCATATCGGGAATCTCTGGAAACACCATATATTTT,CASSISGISGNTIYF
.,.,TRBV6-5,TRBJ2-1,TGTGCCAGTTCAGGGAATCCCATATACAATGAGCAGTTCTTC,CASSGNPIYNEQFF
.,.,TRBV6-5,TRBJ2-7,TGTGCCAGCAGGGTTAACGGCGGGAATTCCTACGAGCAGTACTTC,CASRVNGGNSYEQYF
.,TRBD2,TRBV5-4,TRBJ2-5,TGTGCCAGCAGGACTAGCGGGCAAGAGACCCAGTACTTC,CASRTSGQETQYF
.,.,TRBV5-1,TRBJ2-1,TGCGCCAGCAGCTTGGAGGACTCCCTCCGGGACAATGAGCAGTTCTTC,CASSLEDSLRDNEQFF
.,.,TRBV5-4,TRBJ1-1,TGTGCCAGCAGCGCCAACCGGGGGGACACTGAAGCTTTCTTT,CASSANRGDTEAFF